This passage covers 7 T cell receptor delta chains from one sample sequenced in a study of gamma-delta T cells after stem cell transplantation. TCRdb reran clone calling via CATT on the RT-PCR reads. The sample has under 6,000 delta-chain clones; less than 2% are singletons. Source material: gamma-delta T cells. These receptors originate from a human donor. It is not recorded whose cells these are; they may come from a transplant donor.

This clone was seen a handful of times. With a far larger clone one base away, a read error is the likely cause. Other DNA sequences in this sample translate to the same CDR3. This rearrangement joins TRDV2 to TRDJ1; 8 positions match TRDD3. Germline assignment: CDR1 GEAIGNYY and CDR2 EKD. The CDR3 length is 15 residues. Written as DNA, the CDR3 is TGTGCCTGCGACACACTGGGGGTTAACACCGATAAACTCATCTTT. Translated: CACDTLGVNTDKLIF.

On this clone itself: This probably arose from a read error, given a far larger clone one base away. Other DNA sequences from this sample encode an identical CDR3 as well. This chain's CDR3 is CACDSLLGDRGGIQGERYTDKLIF. CDR3 sequence (DNA): TGTGCCTGTGACAGCCTCCTGGGGGATAGGGGGGGGATACAGGGCGAGAGGTACACCGATAAACTCATCTTT. The rearrangement links TRDV2 to TRDJ1, with 10 positions matching TRDD3. CDR3 length equals 24 residues. The junction had 29 bases not matched to a gene; V was cut back by 2 bases and J by 0 bases. The germline V gene encodes CDR1 GEAIGNYY and CDR2 EKD.

This clone was observed a handful of times. The translation of this DNA and the TCRdb protein of a much larger clone differ at residue 15, probably owing to a read error; the protein shown here is translated from the DNA. The chain couples TRDV2 to TRDJ3; possible D gene TRDD3, 6 bases. CDR3 length: 21 amino acids. Germline V gene data show CDR1 as GEAIGNYY and CDR2 as EKD. The CDR3 DNA reads TGTGCCTGTGACACCGCGGAGAGAGGGAGGGATAACCCCTGGGGCACCCGACAGATGTTTTTC. It codes for CACDTAERGRDNPWGTRQMFF.

This clone ranks as medium-sized (0.01 to 0.1%). The same CDR3 can be traced to other DNA sequences in this sample. The rearrangement links TRDV2 to TRDJ1, with TRDD3 matching over 7 bases. The junction had 21 bases not matched to a gene; V was cut back by 0 bases and J by 0 bases. Per germline, CDR1 GEAIGNYY and CDR2 EKD. CDR3 length: 21 residues. The CDR3 bases are TGTGCCTGTGACACCGCGGGGCCGCCCCAGGGGTGGGGGACGCACACCGATAAACTCATCTTT. It is translated as CACDTAGPPQGWGTHTDKLIF.

This clone was counted between two and nine times. Other DNA sequences within the sample encode an identical CDR3. The chain combines TRDV2 with TRDJ3; TRDD3 agrees at 8 bases. The CDR3 contains 19 residues. J was trimmed by 0 bases and V by 7 bases; bases with no gene match: 13. Germline V gives CDR1 GEAIGNYY, CDR2 EKD. The CDR3 region has the DNA TGTGCCTGCGACGTAACTGGGGGCCGGAGCTCCTGGGACACCCGACAGATGTTTTTC. The encoded protein is CACDVTGGRSSWDTRQMFF.

Turning to this clone: Since a far larger clone is one base different, this is likely a read error. The sample contains more than one DNA sequence encoding this CDR3. The CDR3 reads CACDTLLGDTLPSGDKLIF. The CDR3 nucleotides read TGTGCCTGTGACACCCTGCTGGGGGATACGCTTCCCTCCGGGGATAAACTCATCTTT. V usage is TRDV2 and J usage is TRDJ1; 12 bases are a match to TRDD3. The CDR3 is 19 residues long. V was clipped by 0 bases and J by 5 bases; unmatched bases: 15. Per the germline V gene, CDR1 is GEAIGNYY and CDR2 is EKD.

This clone was detected a few times. The protein given by TCRdb reflects a much larger clone and differs at residue 8 from this DNA's translation, likely from a read error; the protein shown is the DNA's translation. CDR3 in DNA: TGTGCCTGTGACAGTAACTGGGAGATACTGAGCTCCTGGGACACCCGACAGATGTTTTTC. As protein: CACDSNWEILSSWDTRQMFF. The chain combines TRDV2 with TRDJ3; possibly TRDD3 for D (6 bases). V gave up 2 bases and J gave up 0 bases, with 19 bases separating them. CDR3 length: 20 amino acids. Germline V gives CDR1 GEAIGNYY, CDR2 EKD.